These 5 T cell receptor beta chains came from one sample sequenced in a study of blood T cell repertoires in COVID-19. Using immunoSEQ multiplex PCR, the repertoire was profiled, and TCRdb retains in-frame clones only, with some absent. The sample lists more than 250,000 clones, about 91% seen once, with 1.5% to 2% in the top ten. Sequences were obtained from peripheral blood. These receptors were collected from a woman under 40 with COVID-19, enrolled during active disease.

The CDR3 coding sequence is TGCAGCGTCGGCGGACTCACCCCCTACGAGCAGTACTTC. Translation: CSVGGLTPYEQYF. The chain links TRBV29-1 to TRBJ2-7; tentative D call: TRBD2 (5 bases). Germline V gives CDR1 SQVTM, CDR2 ANQGSEA. Trimming left V 6 bases short and J 2 bases short, with 14 bases between. The CDR3 totals 13 residues.

This chain uses TRBV7-2 with TRBJ1-6; D may be TRBD1 (6 bases). Deletions cut 5 bases from V and 6 bases from J, with 11 bases between. The germline V gene has CDR1 SGHTA and CDR2 FQGNSA. The CDR3 length is 14 residues. CDR3 loop: CASSTGTPNSPLHF. The CDR3 region has the DNA TGTGCCAGCAGCACCGGGACACCTAATTCACCCCTCCACTTT.

The chain recombines TRBV6-1 with TRBJ1-3, with D unclear. Per germline, CDR1 MNHNS and CDR2 SASEGT. V dropped 1 base and J dropped 2 bases, with 6 bases sitting between them. CDR3 length equals 14 residues. CDR3 bases: TGTGCCAGCAGTGAAGGGTCGGCTGGAAACACCATATATTTT. This encodes CASSEGSAGNTIYF.

The chain links TRBV9 to TRBJ1-3, with no clear D. This CDR3 contains 17 residues. V lost 0 bases, J lost 4 bases, and 17 bases lay in between. The germline V gene encodes CDR1 SGDLS and CDR2 YYNGEE. In nucleotides, the CDR3 is TGTGCCAGCAGCGTAGCTGCCGGGAGTGGACGGGGAAACACCATATATTTT. This codes for CASSVAAGSGRGNTIYF.

The rearrangement joins TRBV11-2 to TRBJ2-2, with D possibly being TRBD2 (5 bases). The CDR3 has 16 residues. Trimming removed 0 bases at V and 0 bases at J, with 8 bases between. Per germline, CDR1 SGHAT and CDR2 FQNNGV. The CDR3 spells CASSLDEGSNTGELFF. The CDR3 DNA is TGTGCCAGCAGCTTAGATGAGGGATCGAACACCGGGGAGCTGTTTTTT.